Below, one T cell receptor beta chain is given with its context. What it binds is not known. The data are from a study of cytomegalovirus exposure and HLA in healthy donors. Whole-study context: The 120 validation repertoires and the 666 first-cohort repertoires shared a platform, a later analysis reported. General study results and limits: Reports indicated that the classifier achieved high specificity and sensitivity in diagnosing cytomegalovirus status. The listing of 150 to 200 TCR beta chains classed them as cytomegalovirus-associated.

The CDR3 totals 13 residues. The V end was cut by 2 bases, the J end by 1 base, with 5 bases between. Germline CDR1 is LNHNV and CDR2 is YYDKDF (reference sequence). Profiling relied on immunoSEQ multiplex PCR, and the TCRdb table lists in-frame clones only, not all of them. This table has roughly 90,000 clones, 90% to 95% appearing once. The donors were members of the validation cohort comprising over 90 subjects, separate from the roughly 670-subject first cohort. The sequenced sample was PBMCs. The chain carries TRBV15 and TRBJ1-1, with D unresolved. This TCR came from a woman aged 30 to 39 in good health and CMV-seropositive. The CDR3 sequence: CATSRTPNTEAFF. The CDR3 nucleotides read TGTGCCACCAGCAGAACTCCGAACACTGAAGCTTTCTTT.